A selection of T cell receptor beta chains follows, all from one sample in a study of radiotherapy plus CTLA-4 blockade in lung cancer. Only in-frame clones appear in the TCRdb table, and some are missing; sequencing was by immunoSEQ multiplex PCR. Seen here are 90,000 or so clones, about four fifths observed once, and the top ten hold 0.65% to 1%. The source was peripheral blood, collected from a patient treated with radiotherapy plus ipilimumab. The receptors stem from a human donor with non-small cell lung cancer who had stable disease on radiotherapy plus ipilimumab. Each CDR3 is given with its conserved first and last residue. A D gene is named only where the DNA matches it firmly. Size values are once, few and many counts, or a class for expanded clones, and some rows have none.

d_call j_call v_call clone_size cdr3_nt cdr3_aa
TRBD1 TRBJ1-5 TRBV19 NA TGTGCCAGTAGTATGTTCGGACAGGGAGGTCAGCCCCAGCATTTT CASSMFGQGGQPQHF
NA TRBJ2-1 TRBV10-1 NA TGCGCCAGCAGCAAGGGGTGGCTAGCCGATGACAATGAGCAGTTCTTC CASSKGWLADDNEQFF
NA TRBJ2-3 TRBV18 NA TGTGCCAGCTCGGGACTCGACACAGATACGCAGTATTTT CASSGLDTDTQYF
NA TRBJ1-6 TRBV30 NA TGTGCCTGGAGTCCTTCCCTAGGTTCACCCCTCCACTTT CAWSPSLGSPLHF
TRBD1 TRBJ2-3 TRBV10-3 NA TGTGCCATCAGTGAGTCTGACAGGGGGTCTCTCAGCACAGATACGCAGTATTTT CAISESDRGSLSTDTQYF
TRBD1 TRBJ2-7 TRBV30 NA TGTGCCTCGTTCTCAGGGGGCCCTTCCTACGAGCAGTACTTC CASFSGGPSYEQYF
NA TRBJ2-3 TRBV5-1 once TGCGCCAGCAGCGCGGGCCGGGATACGCAGTATTTT CASSAGRDTQYF
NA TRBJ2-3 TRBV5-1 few TGCGCCAGCAGCTTGGGGTCCAGGGTAGGCACAGATACGCAGTATTTT CASSLGSRVGTDTQYF
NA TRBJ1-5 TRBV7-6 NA TGTGCCAGCAGCCCAATGGGGGTTTATCAGCCCCAGCATTTT CASSPMGVYQPQHF
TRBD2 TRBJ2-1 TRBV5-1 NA TGCGCCAGCAGCTCGGGACTAGCGGGAGGGGATGAGCAGTTCTTC CASSSGLAGGDEQFF
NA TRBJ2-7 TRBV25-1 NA TGTGCCAGCAGTGATCAGGGCGACGAGCAGTACTTC CASSDQGDEQYF
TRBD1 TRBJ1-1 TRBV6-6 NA TGTGCCAGCAGTTCCAAGGGGGCGAGGATGAACACTGAAGCTTTCTTT CASSSKGARMNTEAFF
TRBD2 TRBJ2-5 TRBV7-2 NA TGTGCCAGCAGCTTAGCGGCTAGCGGGGGAGGCCAAGAGACCCAGTACTTC CASSLAASGGGQETQYF
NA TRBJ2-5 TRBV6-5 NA TGTGCCAGCTCCTCCTCCTTGGGGCGGCAAGAGACCCAGTACTTC CASSSSLGRQETQYF
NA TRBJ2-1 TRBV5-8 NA TGTGCCAGCAGCTTGGGTCTGGGTGAGCAGTTCTTC CASSLGLGEQFF
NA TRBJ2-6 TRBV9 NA TGTGCCAGCAGCGTAAGTGGGGCCAACGTCCTGACTTTC CASSVSGANVLTF
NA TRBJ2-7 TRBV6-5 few TGTGCCAGCAGTTATCAAACCGGGGCCACCTACGAGCAGTACTTC CASSYQTGATYEQYF
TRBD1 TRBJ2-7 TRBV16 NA TGTGCCAGCAGCCAATCGGACAGGGAGAAGTACTTC CASSQSDREKYF
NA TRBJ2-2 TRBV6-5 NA TGTGCCAGCAGACCGAGAGGGGTGGACTCCGGGGAGCTGTTTTTT CASRPRGVDSGELFF
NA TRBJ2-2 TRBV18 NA TGTGCCAGCTCACCAGGGAACACCGGGGAGCTGTTTTTT CASSPGNTGELFF
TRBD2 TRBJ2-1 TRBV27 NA TGTGCCAGCAGTTCCGTGACTAGCGGGACATACAATGAGCAGTTCTTC CASSSVTSGTYNEQFF
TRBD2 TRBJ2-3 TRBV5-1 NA TGCGCCAGCAGCTGGGGGGGAGTGACAGATACGCAGTATTTT CASSWGGVTDTQYF
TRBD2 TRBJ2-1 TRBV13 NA TGTGCCAGCAGCTCCCAAGAGCGGGGGGGGAATGAGCAGTTCTTC CASSSQERGGNEQFF
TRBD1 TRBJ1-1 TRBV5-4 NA TGTGCCAGCAGCCCGGGACAGGTCGGCGGCACTGAAGCTTTCTTT CASSPGQVGGTEAFF
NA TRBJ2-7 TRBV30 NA TGTGCCTGGAGCGCGCCGGGGGCACACCCTTCCTACGAGCAGTACTTC CAWSAPGAHPSYEQYF
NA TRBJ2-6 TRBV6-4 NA TGTGCCAGCAGTGACTCACCTGGGGCCAACGTCCTGACTTTC CASSDSPGANVLTF
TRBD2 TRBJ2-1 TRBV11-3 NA TGTGCCAGCAGCCCCGGGACTAGCGGGACCCGAGGCCTTGAGCAGTTCTTC CASSPGTSGTRGLEQFF
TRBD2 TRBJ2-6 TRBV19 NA TGTGCCAGTAGCAACCCCGGGGGGGCAGGGGCCAACGTCCTGACTTTC CASSNPGGAGANVLTF
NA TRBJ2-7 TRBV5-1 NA TGCGCCAGCAGCTTGCCAGGTCTCTACGAGCAGTACTTC CASSLPGLYEQYF
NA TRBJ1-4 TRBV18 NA TGTGCCAGCTCACCTTCCAGGGGAGGGCATGAAAAACTGTTTTTT CASSPSRGGHEKLFF
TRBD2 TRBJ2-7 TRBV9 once TGTGCCAGCAGCGTAGACACTAGCGGGGACTACGAGCAGTACTTC CASSVDTSGDYEQYF
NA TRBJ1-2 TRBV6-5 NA TGTGCCAGCAGTTACTACCCGCAGGGCGGCTACACCTTC CASSYYPQGGYTF
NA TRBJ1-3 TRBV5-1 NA TGCGCCAGCAGCCAAGACGAGGCAGTGGAAAACACCATATATTTT CASSQDEAVENTIYF
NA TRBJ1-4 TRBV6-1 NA TGTGCCAGCAGTGAAGCGCGGTCGACAGTCCCTTTGGGGGAAAAACTGTTTTTT CASSEARSTVPLGEKLFF
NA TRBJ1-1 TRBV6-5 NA TGTGCCAGCAGTTACTGGGGGGAGAACACTGAAGCTTTCTTT CASSYWGENTEAFF
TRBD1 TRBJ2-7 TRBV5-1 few TGCGCCAGCAGCCCCGGGACAGTCACCTACGAGCAGTACTTC CASSPGTVTYEQYF
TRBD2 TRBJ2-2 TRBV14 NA TGTGCCAGCAGCCAAGATTTTCCGAGACTAGCGTCCGGGGAGCTGTTTTTT CASSQDFPRLASGELFF
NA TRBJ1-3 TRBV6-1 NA TGTGCCAGCAGGTCGGTTAACTCTGGAAACACCATATATTTT CASRSVNSGNTIYF
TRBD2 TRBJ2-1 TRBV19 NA TGTGCCAGTAGTAGAGTAGCGGGAGGAGCCTACAATGAGCAGTTCTTC CASSRVAGGAYNEQFF
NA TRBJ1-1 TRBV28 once TGTGCCGCAAACCCGTGGCAGGGAGGGTCGGCCACTGAAGCTTTCTTT CAANPWQGGSATEAFF
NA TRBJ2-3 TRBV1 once TGCACCAGCAGCCAAGAACAGGGGGTAAACACAGATACGCAGTATTTT CTSSQEQGVNTDTQYF
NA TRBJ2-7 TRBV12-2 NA TGTGCAAGTCGCACCGACAGCCGCAAAAACGAGCAGTACTTC CASRTDSRKNEQYF
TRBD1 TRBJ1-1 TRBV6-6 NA TGTGCCAGCAGTCTCGACAGGGCCGGAACTTTCTTT CASSLDRAGTFF
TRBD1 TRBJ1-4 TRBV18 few TGTGCCAGCTCCCTCGACAGGGGTGGTGAAAAACTGTTTTTT CASSLDRGGEKLFF
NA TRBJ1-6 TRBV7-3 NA TGTGCCAGCAGCTTAAGGTCAGGGAGAGACTCACCCCTCCACTTT CASSLRSGRDSPLHF
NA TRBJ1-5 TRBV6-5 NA TGTGCCAGCAGGGGGACGGGCTTAAATCAGCCCCAGCATTTT CASRGTGLNQPQHF
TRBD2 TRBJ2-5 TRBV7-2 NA TGTGCCAGCAGCCTGATGCGGGGGACCGAGACCCAGTACTTC CASSLMRGTETQYF
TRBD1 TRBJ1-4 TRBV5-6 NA TGTGCCAGCAGCCGACCGGGACAGGGGGTGACTAATGAAAAACTGTTTTTT CASSRPGQGVTNEKLFF